This TCR beta chain was retrieved from a study of blood T cell repertoires in COVID-19. This table comes from immunoSEQ multiplex PCR, and its TCRdb copy is limited to in-frame clones, with some not included. Of around 270,000 clones in the sample, around 84% were seen once. This CDR3 region has 16 residues. Germline trimming cut 4 bases from V and 4 bases from J; bases unmatched to any gene: 6. Germline V gene lookup returns CDR1 SGHRS and CDR2 YFSETQ. This receptor was obtained from a woman aged 55-75 years with COVID-19, enrolled during active disease. The specimen sequenced was peripheral blood. The chain has TRBV5-1 and TRBJ2-3, with 13 bases aligning to TRBD2. The CDR3, as DNA: TGCGCCAGCAGCAAACTAGCGGGAGGGCCTGCAGATACGCAGTATTTT. This sequence encodes CASSKLAGGPADTQYF.